This T cell receptor beta chain was profiled in a study of cytomegalovirus exposure and HLA in healthy donors. PCR employed 60 Vbeta and 13 Jbeta primers. Measured with immunoSEQ multiplex PCR; TCRdb has only the in-frame clones, and not every one. The sample contains 110,000 to 150,000 clones, about 70% of which appear only once. Per germline, CDR1 SGHRS and CDR2 YFSETQ. The CDR3 extends over 13 amino acids. Trimming stripped 4 bases from V and 5 bases from J, with 12 bases between. Sequencing used PBMCs. The chain links TRBV5-1 to TRBJ2-5; a weak D match, TRBD2 (7 bases). The TCR originated in a woman aged 55-70 years in good health and CMV-seropositive. The CDR3 coding sequence is TGCGCCAGCAGCCATAGGGGGGGGGAGACCCAGTACTTC. Translation gives CASSHRGGETQYF.